A single T cell receptor beta chain is shown here with its context. The entry originates in a study of T cell repertoires in aging, cancer and after chemotherapy. Amplification of TCR beta used genomic DNA extracted from peripheral blood. TRB rearrangements spanning V, D and J were amplified using mixed TRB-A/B primers. TCRdb redid the calling of the multiplex PCR reads with MiXCR, one entry per CDR3 protein. This table holds under 3,000 distinct CDR3 sequences, approximately 52% found once. This CDR3 comprises 17 residues. Germline V gene lookup returns CDR1 MNHNS and CDR2 SASEGT. Deletions cut 8 bases from V and 10 bases from J, with 27 bases between.

The material sequenced was blood. The TCR was taken from a human donor with a blood cancer. The donor label of this sample is uncertain. The gene calls are TRBV6-1 and TRBJ1-6, with a weak D call TRBD1 (6 bases). The CDR3 DNA is TGTGCCAGCGATAAAAGACTTTACAGGGATTTTAGGTCACCCCTCCACTTT. Translating gives CASDKRLYRDFRSPLHF.